The 19 T cell receptor beta chains below come from one sample, sequenced in a study of T cells in localized non-small cell lung cancer. The table came from immunoSEQ multiplex PCR; TCRdb's copy has only in-frame clones and leaves some out. The profile shows around 83,000 clones, over 80% of them singletons. The sample here was peripheral blood, taken before any cancer treatment. These receptors came from a man aged 35-69 years with stage I squamous cell lung carcinoma.

V is TRBV7-2 and J is TRBJ1-1; no definite D call. Germline V gene lookup returns CDR1 SGHTA and CDR2 FQGNSA. This CDR3 spans 14 amino acids. Trimming pared 5 bases from V and 0 bases from J, leaving 10 bases between. The CDR3 protein is CASSLTQMNTEAFF. The CDR3 DNA sequence: TGTGCCAGCAGCCTGACCCAAATGAACACTGAAGCTTTCTTT. Based on the CDR3 plus reference TRBV7-2 and TRBJ1-1, the full variable domain is GAGVSQSPSNKVTEKGKDVELRCDPISGHTALYWYRQSLGQGLEFLIYFQGNSAPDKSGLPSDRFSAERTGGSVSTLTIQRTQQEDSAVYLCASSLTQMNTEAFFGQGTRLTVV.

This clone was counted only a few times. CDR3 sequence (DNA): TGTGCCAGCAGCCCGCAGGGCGTTCGTAATTCACCCCTCCACTTT. It codes for CASSPQGVRNSPLHF. The chain employs TRBV7-9 and TRBJ1-6; TRBD1 might be the D (5 bases). This CDR3 contains 15 residues. Germline CDR1 SEHNR, CDR2 FQNEAQ (reference sequence). Trimming took 5 bases from V and 6 from J, leaving 14 bases between them.

The chain links TRBV7-3 to TRBJ2-3; D is uncertain. The CDR3 is 15 residues long. V was pared by 4 bases and J by 0 bases, with 11 bases between. CDR1 is SGHTA and CDR2 is FQGTGA in the germline V gene. The CDR3 DNA reads TGTGCCAGCAGCTCCCAGAGAGGTAGCACAGATACGCAGTATTTT. Protein sequence: CASSSQRGSTDTQYF.

The chain is built from TRBV5-5 and TRBJ1-2, with 8 bases that match TRBD1. The CDR3 runs to 20 residues. The germline V gene has CDR1 SGHKS and CDR2 YYEKEE (reference sequence). The V gene end was trimmed by 0 bases and the J gene end by 5 bases; junction bases not matched to a gene: 21. The CDR3 spells CASSLESQGAGFGHPYGYTF. The CDR3 nucleotides are TGTGCCAGCAGCTTGGAATCGCAGGGGGCCGGGTTCGGACATCCTTATGGCTACACCTTC.

The V gene is TRBV7-9, the J gene TRBJ1-1; tentative D call: TRBD1 (5 bases). Trimming left V 2 bases short and J 1 base short, with 11 bases between. The CDR3 spans 15 residues. CDR1 and CDR2 from the germline V gene are SEHNR and FQNEAQ (reference sequence). CDR3: CASSLWGRRNTEAFF. In nucleotides, the CDR3 is TGTGCCAGCAGCTTATGGGGGAGAAGGAACACTGAAGCTTTCTTT.

Here the CDR3 reads CSAVKRGGGWDTEAFF. DNA for the CDR3: TGCAGCGCCGTGAAACGGGGAGGGGGTTGGGATACTGAAGCTTTCTTT. This rearrangement joins TRBV29-1 to TRBJ1-1; D perhaps matches TRBD1 (6 bases). The CDR3 extends over 16 amino acids. V lost 7 bases and J 5 bases, leaving 26 bases between the germline ends. Germline assignment: CDR1 SQVTM and CDR2 ANQGSEA.

This chain connects TRBV18 to TRBJ2-4; D gene ambiguous. Looked up from germline, CDR1 is KGHSH and CDR2 is LQKENI. V lost 5 bases, J lost 0 bases, and 11 bases lay in between. CDR3 length: 15 amino acids. The chain's CDR3 is CASSNFDGAKNIQYF. The CDR3 bases are TGTGCCAGCTCAAACTTCGACGGAGCCAAAAACATTCAGTACTTC.

This chain links TRBV19 with TRBJ1-2; D remains ambiguous. The V and J ends lost 5 bases and 7 bases respectively, with 8 bases between them. The germline gives CDR1 LNHDA, CDR2 SQIVND (reference sequence). The CDR3 runs to 11 residues. As DNA, the CDR3 is TGTGCCAGTAGTCAAAGGTCTGGCTACACCTTC. Protein: CASSQRSGYTF.

This chain uses TRBV10-3 with TRBJ1-2, with 8 bases lining up with TRBD1. The germline gives CDR1 ENHRY, CDR2 SYGVKD. CDR3 length equals 12 residues. Trimming removed 4 bases from V and 7 bases from J; junction bases left unmatched: 2. CDR3 in DNA: TGTGCCATCAGTGGCACAGGGGGTGGCTACACCTTC. Translation gives CAISGTGGGYTF.

The chain couples TRBV6-5 to TRBJ2-5; D is possibly TRBD2 (5 bases). The CDR3 runs 14 residues. In germline, CDR1 is MNHEY, CDR2 SVGAGI. V was shortened by 6 bases and J by 6 bases, with 17 bases between the two germline ends. For the CDR3, the DNA is TGTGCCAGCAGCCCCGGACTCTGGGTGCAGACCCAGTACTTC. It translates to CASSPGLWVQTQYF.

This chain uses TRBV11-2 with TRBJ2-3; D remains ambiguous. The CDR3 length is 13 residues. CDR1 and CDR2 (germline): SGHAT, FQNNGV. V lost 4 bases to trimming and J lost 2 bases, with 7 bases between them. For the CDR3, the DNA is TGTGCCAGCAGCTCCGAGAACACAGATACGCAGTATTTT. Translation: CASSSENTDTQYF.

This rearrangement joins TRBV9 to TRBJ1-1; D uncertain. Germline-derived CDR1 and CDR2 are SGDLS and YYNGEE. Trimming took 0 bases from V and 5 from J, leaving 8 bases between them. The CDR3 loop spans 13 amino acids. CDR3 in amino acids: CASSVVGITEAFF. DNA of the CDR3: TGTGCCAGCAGCGTAGTGGGAATAACTGAAGCTTTCTTT.

V is TRBV11-2 and J is TRBJ1-3; 10 bases map to TRBD1. Germline CDR1 SGHAT, CDR2 FQNNGV. The CDR3 spans 14 residues. V lost 3 bases and J lost 4; bases outside the gene matches: 0. CDR3 sequence reads: CASSLTGGGNTIYF. In DNA, the CDR3 is TGTGCCAGCAGCTTGACAGGGGGCGGAAACACCATATATTTT.

This clone was seen once. The chain recombines TRBV19 with TRBJ1-2, with D perhaps matching TRBD1 (5 bases). The CDR3 spans 15 residues. CDR1 is LNHDA, CDR2 SQIVND, per germline (reference sequence). V was trimmed by 8 bases and J by 10 bases, leaving 26 bases between them. As DNA, the CDR3 is TGTGCCAGTGCAATCGACCGCCAGCGACAGTTTGACTACACCTTC. This sequence encodes CASAIDRQRQFDYTF.

The rearrangement joins TRBV27 to TRBJ1-1, with TRBD1 as a possible D gene (5 bases). Germline V lookup: CDR1 MNHEY, CDR2 SMNVEV (reference sequence). V was trimmed by 3 bases and J by 6 bases, leaving 11 bases between them. The CDR3 consists of 13 residues. CDR3 protein: CASSFSGGAEAFF. The CDR3 DNA follows: TGTGCCAGCAGTTTCTCCGGGGGGGCTGAAGCTTTCTTT.

The chain joins TRBV6-5 to TRBJ1-1; weak D call: TRBD1 (5 bases). Germline V gene lookup returns CDR1 MNHEY and CDR2 SVGAGI. This CDR3 has 15 residues. Trimming removed 2 bases from V and 3 bases from J, with 13 bases in between. The DNA of the CDR3 is TGTGCCAGCAGTTACGGGCAGGGAAGGTACACTGAAGCTTTCTTT. Its translation is CASSYGQGRYTEAFF.

This clone appeared once. The rearrangement uses TRBV6-1 and TRBJ2-3, with no clear D. Trimming pared 4 bases from V and 4 bases from J, leaving 15 bases between. Germline CDR1 reads MNHNS; CDR2 reads SASEGT. This CDR3 has 15 amino acids. Here the CDR3 DNA reads TGTGCCAGCAGTGCTAGGACGGTCTATTCAGATACGCAGTATTTT. This encodes CASSARTVYSDTQYF.

The V gene is TRBV7-3, the J gene TRBJ1-6; maybe TRBD1 (6 bases). CDR3 length: 15 amino acids. From germline, CDR1 is SGHTA and CDR2 FQGTGA. Trimming shortened V by 2 bases and J by 8 bases, and 13 bases separated the two germline ends. This CDR3 is CASSLYGWTDSPLHF. The CDR3 DNA follows: TGTGCCAGCAGCTTATACGGCTGGACAGATTCACCCCTCCACTTT.

This clone was seen a single time. The V call is TRBV25-1, the J call TRBJ1-4; D gene ambiguous. The CDR3 extends over 17 amino acids. Germline V lookup: CDR1 MGHDK, CDR2 SYGVNS. The V and J ends lost 1 base and 0 bases respectively, with 12 bases between them. The CDR3 loop reads CASSEWNEAATNEKLFF. CDR3 nucleotides: TGTGCCAGCAGTGAATGGAACGAGGCAGCAACTAATGAAAAACTGTTTTTT.